These 19 T cell receptor beta chains originate from one sample sequenced in a study. TCRdb fed the RT-PCR reads into MiXCR, producing one record per CDR3 protein. The sample consists of 550,000 to 750,000 distinct CDR3 sequences, approximately 15% of them appearing once. Sequenced sample: memory CD4+ T cells from blood. The origin of the receptors is a female donor in good health, serving as a healthy control.

The chain carries TRBV4-3 and TRBJ2-3; D is possibly TRBD2 (6 bases). This CDR3 is built from 16 residues. CDR1 and CDR2 from the germline V gene are LGHNA and YSLEER. The V gene lost 3 bases and the J gene lost 6 bases, with 19 bases spanning the gap. CDR3 nucleotide sequence: TGCGCCAGCAGCCAGGACCTAGCGCCACGGAGTGATACGCAGTATTTT. Translating gives CASSQDLAPRSDTQYF.

V is TRBV10-3 and J is TRBJ2-3; TRBD1 aligns across 7 bases. The CDR3 is 15 amino acids. Germline V gives CDR1 ENHRY, CDR2 SYGVKD. V trimming: 4 bases; J trimming: 2 bases; junction bases outside the gene matches: 6. CDR3 in amino acids: CAISAGQTNTDTQYF. CDR3 bases: TGTGCCATCAGTGCGGGACAGACCAACACAGATACGCAGTATTTT.

This sequence joins TRBV12-3 or TRBV12-4 and TRBJ1-1, with a weak D call TRBD1 (6 bases). The CDR3 loop spans 14 amino acids. Trimming pared 3 bases from V and 7 bases from J, leaving 15 bases between. The CDR3 nucleotides read TGTGCCAGCAGTTTGTCGGGGGGCGAGGGTGAAGCTTTCTTT. Protein: CASSLSGGEGEAFF.

This clonotype was seen many times. The CDR3 sequence: CASAGQGDTEAFF. The CDR3 DNA sequence: TGTGCCAGCGCCGGACAGGGAGACACTGAAGCTTTCTTT. The chain carries TRBV10-3 and TRBJ1-1; the match to TRBD1 covers 8 bases. The J segment lost 3 bases and the V segment lost 10 bases, leaving 7 bases of the junction unmatched. Looked up from germline, CDR1 is ENHRY and CDR2 is SYGVKD. CDR3 length equals 13 residues.

The V call is TRBV15, the J call TRBJ2-1, with D possibly TRBD2 on 5 matching bases. V lost 7 bases and J lost 0, with 13 bases in between. The CDR3 covers 15 residues. Germline values: CDR1 LNHNV, CDR2 YYDKDF (reference sequence). The CDR3 nucleotides are TGTGCCACCAAGAGGGATTTCAACTCCTACAATGAGCAGTTCTTC. Translated, it gives CATKRDFNSYNEQFF.

This clonotype came up many times. This chain connects TRBV27 to TRBJ2-3; TRBD2 aligns across 8 bases. Looked up from germline, CDR1 is MNHEY and CDR2 is SMNVEV (reference sequence). The CDR3 consists of 16 residues. V lost 1 base, J lost 6 bases, and 9 bases stayed unmatched. The CDR3 is CASSLYLATSGDTQYF. The DNA for the CDR3 is TGTGCCAGCAGTTTATATTTGGCAACTAGCGGTGATACGCAGTATTTT.

This clonotype was counted between two and nine times. CDR3 DNA sequence: TGCAGTGCTAGTGAGGCTAGCGGGAGAGGTAGTGAGCAGTTCTTC. This encodes CSASEASGRGSEQFF. The V call is TRBV20-1, the J call TRBJ2-1; 10 bases match TRBD2. V lost 3 bases and J lost 9; bases outside the gene matches: 11. From germline, CDR1 is DFQATT and CDR2 SNEGSKA (reference sequence). The CDR3 consists of 15 residues.

J is TRBJ2-1 and V is TRBV7-9; D is perhaps TRBD1 (6 bases). Germline CDR1 and CDR2: SEHNR and FQNEAQ (reference sequence). Between the trimmed V and J ends, which lost 3 bases and 1 base, there was a span of 10 bases. This CDR3 is 15 amino acids long. The CDR3 sequence is CASSFARGSYNEQFF. The CDR3 nucleotides are TGTGCCAGCAGCTTTGCGAGGGGGTCCTACAATGAGCAGTTCTTC.

This clonotype occurred many times. V usage is TRBV12-3 or TRBV12-4 and J usage is TRBJ2-7; 10 bases map to TRBD2. The CDR3 runs to 16 residues. Trimming at V came to 0 bases and at J to 4 bases, leaving 6 bases not matched to a gene. Written as DNA, the CDR3 is TGTGCCAGCAGTTTAGCACTAGCGGGGAGGGAGTACGAGCAGTACTTC. Its translation is CASSLALAGREYEQYF.

In this sample, this clonotype turned up many times. The chain has TRBV5-5 and TRBJ2-7; D not certain. V was cut by 4 bases and J by 3 bases, with 11 bases left in between. Germline CDR1 and CDR2: SGHKS and YYEKEE (reference sequence). The CDR3 has 13 residues. The CDR3 sequence: CASSHQPSYEQYF. CDR3 coding DNA: TGTGCCAGCAGCCATCAACCCAGCTACGAGCAGTACTTC.

This clonotype was detected a few times. V gene TRBV5-1 combines with J gene TRBJ2-4; D is undetermined. V dropped 4 bases and J dropped 5 bases, with 16 bases sitting between them. This CDR3 is 15 amino acids long. Germline V gene data show CDR1 as SGHRS and CDR2 as YFSETQ. CDR3: CASSPPGPGENIQYF. The CDR3 nucleotides are TGCGCCAGCAGCCCACCGGGTCCTGGGGAAAACATTCAGTACTTC.

This clonotype was seen just once. The chain combines TRBV29-1 with TRBJ2-5; 10 bases are a match to TRBD2. V was clipped by 8 bases and J by 4 bases; unmatched bases: 7. The V gene's germline CDR1 is SQVTM and CDR2 ANQGSEA. The CDR3 is 13 residues long. CDR3 loop: CSWLAGGTETQYF. The CDR3 DNA reads TGCAGCTGGTTAGCGGGGGGAACAGAGACCCAGTACTTC.

This clonotype was seen at least ten times. The V and J genes are TRBV12-3 or TRBV12-4 and TRBJ2-2, with D possibly being TRBD1 (6 bases). CDR3 size: 13 residues. Trimming removed 2 bases from V and 6 bases from J, with 7 bases in between. The DNA of the CDR3 is TGTGCCAGCAGTTTAACAGGGTCCGGGGAGCTGTTTTTT. This encodes CASSLTGSGELFF.

Many counts were recorded for this clonotype. The chain combines TRBV12-3 or TRBV12-4 with TRBJ2-5; TRBD2 agrees at 8 bases. The CDR3 runs 15 residues. The V gene end was trimmed by 5 bases and the J gene end by 1 base; junction bases not matched to a gene: 6. The CDR3 DNA reads TGTGCCAGCAGTAGCGGGAGTATATCCCAAGAGACCCAGTACTTC. Protein sequence: CASSSGSISQETQYF.

This clonotype was recorded many times. This chain links TRBV7-2 with TRBJ2-7; the match to TRBD2 covers 13 bases. Germline lookup yields CDR1 SGHTA and CDR2 FQGNSA. CDR3 length: 15 residues. Trimming at V came to 3 bases and at J to 9 bases, leaving 8 bases not matched to a gene. The CDR3 nucleotides are TGTGCCAGCAGCTTTCCCGGGACTAGCGGGACCAGGCAGTACTTC. Its translation is CASSFPGTSGTRQYF.

This clonotype appeared a few times. The chain employs TRBV10-3 and TRBJ2-7, with D tentatively TRBD1 (6 bases). Trimming pared 3 bases from V and 1 base from J, leaving 16 bases between. CDR3 length equals 16 residues. Germline assignment: CDR1 ENHRY and CDR2 SYGVKD. The CDR3 region is CAISEGLGDTSYEQYF. The CDR3 DNA reads TGTGCCATCAGTGAAGGGTTGGGGGACACATCCTACGAGCAGTACTTC.

The chain uses TRBV7-9 and TRBJ1-5; D gene unclear. Germline loops: CDR1 SEHNR, CDR2 FQNEAQ (reference sequence). Trimming stripped 5 bases from V and 7 bases from J, with 9 bases between. CDR3 size: 12 residues. The CDR3 region is CASSPEGQPQHF. The CDR3 DNA reads TGTGCCAGCAGCCCCGAGGGACAGCCCCAGCATTTT.

This clonotype appeared a few times. This sequence joins TRBV6-6 and TRBJ1-2, with D unclear. V was cut by 6 bases and J by 3 bases, with 14 bases left in between. Germline V gene lookup returns CDR1 MNHNY and CDR2 SVGAGI (reference sequence). The CDR3 has 14 amino acids. The CDR3 DNA sequence: TGTGCCAGCAGAATTTCCACCTTTGACTATGGCTACACCTTC. Its protein is CASRISTFDYGYTF.

This rearrangement joins TRBV7-2 to TRBJ2-1; tentatively, D is TRBD2 (5 bases). V lost 6 bases, J lost 7 bases, and 16 bases lay in between. Germline V lookup: CDR1 SGHTA, CDR2 FQGNSA. This CDR3 is built from 14 residues. CDR3 protein: CASRTHAGLNEQFF. The CDR3 DNA reads as TGTGCCAGCAGAACCCACGCGGGCCTGAATGAGCAGTTCTTC.